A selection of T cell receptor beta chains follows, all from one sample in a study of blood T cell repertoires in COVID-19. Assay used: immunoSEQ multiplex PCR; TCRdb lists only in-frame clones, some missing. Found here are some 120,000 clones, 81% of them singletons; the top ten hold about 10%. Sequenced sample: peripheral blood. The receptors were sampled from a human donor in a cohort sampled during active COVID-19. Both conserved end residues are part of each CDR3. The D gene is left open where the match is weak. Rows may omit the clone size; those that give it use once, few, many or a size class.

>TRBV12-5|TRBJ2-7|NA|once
CASSPGTNSYEQYF
TGTGCTAGCTCTCCTGGGACAAATTCCTACGAGCAGTACTTC
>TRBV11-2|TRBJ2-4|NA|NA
CASSLLGGQLGRVQYF
TGTGCCAGCAGCTTATTAGGAGGACAGCTCGGACGGGTTCAGTACTTC
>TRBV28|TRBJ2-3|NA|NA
CASSPGTRPYTQYF
TGTGCCAGCAGTCCCGGGACAAGGCCTTATACGCAGTATTTT
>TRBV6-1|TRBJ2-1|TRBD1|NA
CASSEKGTVGEQFF
TGTGCCAGCAGTGAAAAGGGGACAGTAGGTGAGCAGTTCTTC
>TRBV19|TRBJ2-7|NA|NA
CASSISRAYEQYF
TGTGCCAGTAGTATTAGCAGGGCCTACGAGCAGTACTTC
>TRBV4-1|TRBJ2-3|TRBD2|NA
CASSQGPSGVSTDTQYF
TGCGCCAGCAGCCAAGGCCCTAGCGGGGTTAGCACAGATACGCAGTATTTT
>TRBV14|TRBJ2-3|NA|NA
CASSQDGLAPSTDTQYF
TGTGCCAGCAGCCAAGATGGTCTAGCGCCCAGCACAGATACGCAGTATTTT
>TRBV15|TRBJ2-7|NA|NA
CATSRDLQGGNEQYF
TGTGCCACCAGCAGAGATCTGCAGGGAGGCAACGAGCAGTACTTC
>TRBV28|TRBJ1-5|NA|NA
CASSFYDRRNQPQHF
TGTGCCAGCAGTTTCTATGACAGGCGCAATCAGCCCCAGCATTTT
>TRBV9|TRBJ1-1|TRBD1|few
CASSVGGDRTEAFF
TGTGCCAGCAGCGTAGGGGGGGACAGGACAGAAGCTTTCTTT
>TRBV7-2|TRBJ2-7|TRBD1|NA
CASSYRQGSYEQYF
TGTGCCAGCAGCTACCGACAGGGATCCTACGAGCAGTACTTC
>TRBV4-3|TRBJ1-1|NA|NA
CASSQDLGRAFF
TGCGCCAGCAGCCAAGATCTCGGGAGAGCTTTCTTT
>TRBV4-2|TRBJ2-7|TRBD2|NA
CASSPKLAGGSARSYEQYF
TGTGCCAGCAGCCCCAAACTAGCGGGAGGATCGGCTCGCTCCTACGAGCAGTACTTC
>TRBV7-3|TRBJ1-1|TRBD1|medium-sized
CASSLVRDRGTEAFF
TGTGCCAGCAGCTTAGTCCGGGACAGGGGCACTGAAGCTTTCTTT
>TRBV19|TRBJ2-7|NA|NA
CASSIRPAWRWEQYF
TGTGCCAGTAGTATAAGGCCAGCTTGGAGGTGGGAGCAGTACTTC
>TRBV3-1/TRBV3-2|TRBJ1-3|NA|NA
CASSQEQDQGFTGNTIYF
TGTGCCAGCAGCCAAGAGCAGGATCAGGGGTTCACTGGAAACACCATATATTTT
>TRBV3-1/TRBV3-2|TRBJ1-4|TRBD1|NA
CASSQDHLWDSEKLFF
TGTGCCAGCAGCCAAGACCATCTATGGGACAGTGAAAAACTGTTTTTT
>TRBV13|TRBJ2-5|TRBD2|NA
CASSLGGTSLSQYF
TGTGCCAGCAGCCTAGGGGGGACTAGTTTGTCCCAGTACTTC
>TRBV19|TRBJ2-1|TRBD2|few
CATLRRTSGGSNEQFF
TGTGCCACCCTGCGCAGGACTAGCGGGGGTTCGAATGAGCAGTTCTTC
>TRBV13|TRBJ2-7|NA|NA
CASSLSYEQYF
TGTGCCAGCAGCCTATCCTACGAGCAGTACTTC
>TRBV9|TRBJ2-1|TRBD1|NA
CASSTRTTGGSYNEQFF
TGTGCCAGCAGCACGCGAACGACAGGGGGCTCCTACAATGAGCAGTTCTTC
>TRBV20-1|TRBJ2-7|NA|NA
CSAQGRYEQYF
TGCAGTGCCCAGGGTCGGTACGAGCAGTACTTC
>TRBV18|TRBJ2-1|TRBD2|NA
CASSQGLAGSNGEQFF
TGTGCCAGCTCACAAGGACTAGCGGGATCTAATGGTGAGCAGTTCTTC
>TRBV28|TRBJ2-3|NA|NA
CASTPRGWRHGTDTQYF
TGTGCCAGCACCCCCCGGGGGTGGCGCCATGGGACAGATACGCAGTATTTT
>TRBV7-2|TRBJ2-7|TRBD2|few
CASSLAPSGGATSEQYF
TGTGCCAGCAGCTTAGCCCCTAGCGGGGGGGCCACAAGCGAGCAGTACTTC
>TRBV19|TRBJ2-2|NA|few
CASIPARGTGELFF
TGTGCCAGTATCCCAGCTCGAGGCACCGGGGAGCTGTTTTTT
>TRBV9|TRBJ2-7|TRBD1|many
CASSVGTGSSYEQYF
TGTGCCAGCAGCGTGGGGACAGGGAGCTCCTACGAGCAGTACTTC
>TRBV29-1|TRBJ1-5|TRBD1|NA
CSVQAGGVGSNQPQHF
TGCAGCGTACAGGCAGGGGGCGTCGGAAGCAATCAGCCCCAGCATTTT
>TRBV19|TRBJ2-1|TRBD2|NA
CASTVAGGRDEQFF
TGTGCCAGTACCGTAGCGGGGGGGAGGGATGAGCAGTTCTTC
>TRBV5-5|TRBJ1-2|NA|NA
CASSREYSYGYTF
TGTGCCAGCAGCCGAGAGTACAGCTATGGCTACACCTTC
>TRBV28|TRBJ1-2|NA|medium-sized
CASSFETAATLYGYTF
TGTGCCAGCAGTTTCGAGACAGCCGCTACTCTCTATGGCTACACCTTC
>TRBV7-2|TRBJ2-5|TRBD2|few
CASSTQSGRVRETQYF
TGTGCCAGCAGCACCCAAAGCGGGAGGGTAAGAGAGACCCAGTACTTC
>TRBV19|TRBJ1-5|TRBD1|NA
CASSLGGFRDSNQPQHF
TGTGCCAGTAGCCTAGGGGGCTTTCGGGATAGCAATCAGCCCCAGCATTTT
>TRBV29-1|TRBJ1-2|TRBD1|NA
CSVADRGDYGYTF
TGCAGCGTTGCGGACAGGGGTGACTATGGCTACACCTTC
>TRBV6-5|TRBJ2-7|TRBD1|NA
CASSYSGTGVSYEQYF
TGTGCCAGCAGTTACTCGGGGACAGGCGTCTCCTACGAGCAGTACTTC
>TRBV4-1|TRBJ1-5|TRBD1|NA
CASSRGQGFDQPQHF
TGCGCCAGCAGCAGGGGACAGGGTTTCGATCAGCCCCAGCATTTT